This T cell receptor (beta chain) was found in a study of blood T cell repertoires in COVID-19. V lost 5 bases and J lost 2; bases outside the gene matches: 4. The CDR3 is 15 residues long. The germline CDR1 and CDR2 sequences are LNHDA and SQIVND (reference sequence). This clone was seen a handful of times. Repertoires were generated with immunoSEQ multiplex PCR, while TCRdb's copy carries only in-frame clones and drops some. Of 310,000 or so clones listed, 70% to 90% are singletons. Sequences were obtained from PBMCs or T cells enriched from blood (not recorded which). This chain uses TRBV19 with TRBJ2-1; 9 bases align to TRBD2. The clonotype was recovered from a woman aged 18-35 years who had recovered from COVID-19. The CDR3 loop reads CASSELAGTYNEQFF. The CDR3, as DNA: TGTGCCAGTAGTGAGCTAGCGGGGACCTACAATGAGCAGTTCTTC.